The 17 T cell receptor beta chains listed next were all sequenced from one sample in a study of blood T cells in healthy people across ages. Combining a sample-barcoded 5' primer with a J-beta primer mix, a second PCR ran for 7 to 11 cycles. TCRdb reanalysed the 5' RACE reads using MiXCR and keeps one entry per CDR3 protein. The top ten hold around 37% of the sample, which has approximately 690,000 distinct CDR3 sequences, roughly three fifths seen once. Sequenced sample: blood. All receptors derive from a man aged 55 to 70 in good health.

The rearrangement joins TRBV6-6 to TRBJ2-3; 7 bases line up with TRBD2. Unmatched junction bases numbered 8, after V lost 6 bases and J lost 5 bases. This CDR3 spans 14 amino acids. Germline assignment: CDR1 MNHNY and CDR2 SVGAGI (reference sequence). Here the CDR3 reads CASSQAGREDTQYF. In DNA form, the CDR3 reads TGTGCCAGCAGCCAAGCGGGGAGGGAAGATACGCAGTATTTT.

This sequence joins TRBV9 and TRBJ1-1, with D unclear. This CDR3 is built from 15 residues. Germline loops: CDR1 SGDLS, CDR2 YYNGEE. Trimming shortened V by 0 bases and J by 4 bases, and 13 bases separated the two germline ends. The CDR3 loop is CASSVDLGRGTEAFF. As DNA, the CDR3 is TGTGCCAGCAGCGTAGATCTGGGTCGGGGCACTGAAGCTTTCTTT. Looking up the rest from reference TRBV9 and TRBJ1-1 gives the full variable domain: DSGVTQTPKHLITATGQRVTLRCSPRSGDLSVYWYQQSLDQGLQFLIQYYNGEERAKGNILERFSAQQFPDLHSELNLSSLELGDSALYFCASSVDLGRGTEAFFGQGTRLTVV.

This clonotype appeared a few times. This chain connects TRBV5-1 to TRBJ1-2; 10 nucleotides agree with TRBD1. From germline, CDR1 is SGHRS and CDR2 YFSETQ. V shed 4 bases and J 8 bases; nucleotides not matched to a gene: 11. There are 15 residues in the CDR3. DNA for the CDR3: TGCGCCAGCAGCACCCGACAGGGGGCAGAAGAAGGCTACACCTTC. Amino acids: CASSTRQGAEEGYTF.

This rearrangement joins TRBV11-2 to TRBJ2-3; the D is unclear. Trimming took off 5 bases at V and 6 bases at J, with 12 bases between the two ends. The germline gives CDR1 SGHAT, CDR2 FQNNGV. The CDR3 consists of 13 residues. The chain's CDR3 is CASSRTVRDTQYF. In nucleotides, the CDR3 is TGTGCCAGCAGCAGGACGGTTCGGGATACGCAGTATTTT.

The chain is built from TRBV29-1 and TRBJ2-5; D may be TRBD2 (6 bases). This CDR3 has 11 amino acids. The germline gives CDR1 SQVTM, CDR2 ANQGSEA. The germline V and J ends were trimmed by 7 bases and 4 bases, with 10 bases remaining between them. CDR3 sequence reads: CSAGGVETQYF. The DNA for the CDR3 is TGCAGCGCCGGCGGGGTAGAGACCCAGTACTTC. Looking up the rest from reference TRBV29-1 and TRBJ2-5 gives the full variable domain: SAVISQKPSRDICQRGTSLTIQCQVDSQVTMMFWYRQQPGQSLTLIATANQGSEATYESGFVIDKFPISRPNLTFSTLTVSNMSPEDSSIYLCSAGGVETQYFGPGTRLLVL.

CDR3 sequence: CASSVEGELFF. CDR3 nucleotide sequence: TGTGCCAGCAGCGTAGAGGGGGAGCTGTTTTTT. The V call is TRBV9, the J call TRBJ2-2, with D hard to call. The ends were cut back, 0 bases at V and 8 bases at J, with 2 bases in the middle. The germline CDR1 and CDR2 sequences are SGDLS and YYNGEE. The CDR3 has 11 amino acids.

The chain recombines TRBV12-3 or TRBV12-4 with TRBJ1-6; no definite D call. Trimming removed 3 bases at V and 10 bases at J, with 10 bases between. CDR3 length: 13 amino acids. The CDR3, as DNA: TGTGCCAGCAGTTTCCACGGGAGGTCACCCCTCCACTTT. This gives the protein CASSFHGRSPLHF.

This chain joins TRBV25-1 and TRBJ2-1; the match to TRBD2 covers 8 bases. J gave up 4 bases and V 1 base, and 3 bases lay outside the gene matches. The CDR3 length is 15 residues. CDR1 is MGHDK, CDR2 SYGVNS, per germline. CDR3 in DNA: TGTGCCAGCAGTGAATGGAGCGGGAGTTACAATGAGCAGTTCTTC. The encoded protein is CASSEWSGSYNEQFF.

The chain combines TRBV7-9 with TRBJ1-5; D is undetermined. There are 14 residues in the CDR3. Between the trimmed V and J ends, which lost 2 bases and 5 bases, there was a span of 10 bases. Looked up from germline, CDR1 is SEHNR and CDR2 is FQNEAQ (reference sequence). The CDR3 loop reads CASSLFTEDQPQHF. DNA for the CDR3: TGTGCCAGCAGCTTATTTACCGAGGATCAGCCCCAGCATTTT.

This clonotype was observed a few times. The genes are TRBV29-1 and TRBJ2-5; D possibly corresponds to TRBD2 (5 bases). Germline-derived CDR1 and CDR2 are SQVTM and ANQGSEA. The CDR3 is made up of 13 amino acids. The V gene lost 3 bases and the J gene lost 1 base, with 9 bases spanning the gap. The CDR3 region has the DNA TGCAGCGTTGATGCTAGCAGCCAAGAGACCCAGTACTTC. This gives the protein CSVDASSQETQYF. Full variable domain (missing parts from reference TRBV29-1 and TRBJ2-5): SAVISQKPSRDICQRGTSLTIQCQVDSQVTMMFWYRQQPGQSLTLIATANQGSEATYESGFVIDKFPISRPNLTFSTLTVSNMSPEDSSIYLCSVDASSQETQYFGPGTRLLVL.

This sequence joins TRBV6-2 or TRBV6-3 and TRBJ2-5, with D perhaps TRBD2 (6 bases). The CDR3 runs 13 residues. The germline V and J ends were trimmed by 6 bases and 11 bases, with 19 bases remaining between them. The germline V gene has CDR1 MNHEY and CDR2 SVGEGT. The CDR3 region is CASSSSGGLRQYF. The CDR3 DNA sequence: TGTGCCAGCAGCTCGTCCGGGGGTCTGAGGCAGTACTTC.

V is TRBV2 and J is TRBJ1-4, with D uncertain. The V and J ends lost 3 bases and 3 bases respectively, with 8 bases between them. CDR1 is SNHLY and CDR2 is FYNNEI in the germline V gene. The CDR3 sequence is 14 residues long. The CDR3 nucleotides are TGTGCCAGCAGTGATGGGAGGGCTAATGAAAAACTGTTTTTT. It codes for CASSDGRANEKLFF.

The rearrangement uses TRBV9 and TRBJ1-1; 8 bases line up with TRBD1. CDR3 length equals 14 residues. Germline V gives CDR1 SGDLS, CDR2 YYNGEE. V shed 3 bases and J 4 bases; nucleotides not matched to a gene: 5. The CDR3 sequence is CASSGRQGPTEAFF. CDR3 nucleotide sequence: TGTGCCAGCAGCGGCAGACAGGGGCCCACTGAAGCTTTCTTT.

In this sample, this clonotype turned up once. V is TRBV6-6 and J is TRBJ1-1; no definite D call. Germline V lookup: CDR1 MNHNY, CDR2 SVGAGI (reference sequence). Trimming took 6 bases from V and 4 from J, leaving 15 bases between them. CDR3 length: 14 amino acids. CDR3 nucleotide sequence: TGTGCCAGCAGAGCGGGCCCGATGGTCACTGAAGCTTTCTTT. Its protein product is CASRAGPMVTEAFF.

This chain connects TRBV5-6 to TRBJ1-5; TRBD1 aligns across 10 bases. CDR3 size: 16 residues. The ends lost 3 bases at V and 6 bases at J; junction bases unmatched: 9. Germline CDR1 SGHDT, CDR2 YYEEEE. The CDR3 region has the DNA TGTGCCAGCAGCTCCCCGGGACAGGGGACATTTCAGCCCCAGCATTTT. This encodes CASSSPGQGTFQPQHF.

The chain combines TRBV12-3 or TRBV12-4 with TRBJ2-5, with a tentative D call TRBD2 (6 bases). The length of the CDR3 is 13 residues. V lost 5 bases and J 5 bases, leaving 12 bases between the germline ends. The CDR3 sequence: CASSKGGRETQYF. The CDR3 region has the DNA TGTGCCAGCAGTAAGGGTGGGAGGGAGACCCAGTACTTC.

In this sample, this clonotype turned up a few times. The V gene is TRBV4-1, the J gene TRBJ2-1; a possible D gene is TRBD2 (6 bases). With 3 bases removed from V and 1 base from J, the gap between germline ends came to 19 bases. Germline V gives CDR1 MGHRA, CDR2 YSYEKL. The CDR3 is made up of 18 amino acids. CDR3 loop: CASSHDGALRGSYNEQFF. DNA for the CDR3: TGCGCCAGCAGCCACGATGGGGCGCTACGGGGGTCCTACAATGAGCAGTTCTTC.